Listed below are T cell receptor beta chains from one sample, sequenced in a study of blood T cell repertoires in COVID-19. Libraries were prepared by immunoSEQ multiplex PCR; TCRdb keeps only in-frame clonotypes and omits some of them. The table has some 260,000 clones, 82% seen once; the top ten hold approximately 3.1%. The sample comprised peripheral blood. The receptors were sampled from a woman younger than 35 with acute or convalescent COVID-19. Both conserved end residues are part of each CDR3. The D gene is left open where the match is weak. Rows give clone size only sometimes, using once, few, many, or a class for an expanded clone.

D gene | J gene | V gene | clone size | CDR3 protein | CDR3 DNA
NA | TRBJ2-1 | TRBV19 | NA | CASSPLGGLTYNEQFF | TGTGCCAGTAGTCCTCTGGGGGGGCTAACCTACAATGAGCAGTTCTTC
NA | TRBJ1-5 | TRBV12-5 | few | CASGPRTASNQPQHF | TGTGCTAGTGGACCCCGGACAGCTAGCAATCAGCCCCAGCATTTT
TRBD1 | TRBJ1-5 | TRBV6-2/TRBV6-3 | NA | CASSYPGQGFADSNQPQHF | TGTGCCAGCAGTTACCCGGGACAGGGGTTCGCGGATAGCAATCAGCCCCAGCATTTT
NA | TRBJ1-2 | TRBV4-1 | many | CASSHAMGSNYGYTF | TGCGCCAGCAGCCACGCGATGGGCTCCAACTATGGCTACACCTTC
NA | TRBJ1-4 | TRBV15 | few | CATSRGGGPLNEKLFF | TGTGCCACCAGCAGAGGGGGAGGGCCCCTTAATGAAAAACTGTTTTTT
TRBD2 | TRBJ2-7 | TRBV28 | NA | CASSEAGDPYEQYF | TGTGCCAGCAGTGAAGCGGGAGACCCCTACGAGCAGTACTTC
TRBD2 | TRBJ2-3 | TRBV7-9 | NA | CASSSRTSGSSDTQYF | TGTGCCAGCAGCTCACGGACTAGCGGGAGTTCAGATACGCAGTATTTT
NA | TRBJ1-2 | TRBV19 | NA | CASEDSFYGYTF | TGTGCCAGTGAAGACAGCTTCTATGGCTACACCTTC
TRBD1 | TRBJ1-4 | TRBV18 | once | CASSRDRGTEKLFF | TGTGCCAGCTCGCGGGACAGGGGGACTGAAAAACTGTTTTTT
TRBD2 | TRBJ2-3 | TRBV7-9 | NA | CASSPPGGSVDTQYF | TGTGCCAGCAGTCCCCCGGGCGGGAGTGTAGATACGCAGTATTTT
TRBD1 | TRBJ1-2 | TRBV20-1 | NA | CSASLSDRSLPNYGYTF | TGCAGTGCTAGTCTTTCGGACAGGAGCTTACCTAACTATGGCTACACCTTC
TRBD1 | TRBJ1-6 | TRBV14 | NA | CASSQGPGGPSPLHF | TGTGCCAGCAGCCAAGGCCCAGGGGGCCCCTCACCCCTCCACTTT
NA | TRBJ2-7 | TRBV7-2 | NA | CASSSLALAYEQYF | TGTGCCAGCAGCTCTCTAGCGTTAGCCTACGAGCAGTACTTC